This T cell receptor (beta chain) was recovered during a study of blood T cell repertoires in COVID-19. Whole-study context: Samples representing acute and convalescent COVID-19 were sourced from the United States, Italy and Spain.

CDR3 length: 14 residues. The ends were cut back, 1 base at V and 7 bases at J, with 8 bases in the middle. CDR1 and CDR2 (germline): SGHDN, FVKESK. This table comes from immunoSEQ multiplex PCR, and its TCRdb copy is limited to in-frame clones, with some not included. The repertoire holds under 200,000 clones, with more than 80% as singletons. This clonotype was sampled from a man aged 50 to 59 with acute or convalescent COVID-19. The chain couples TRBV14 to TRBJ1-6; D is possibly TRBD1 (5 bases). Sequencing input: peripheral blood. The CDR3 here is CASSQGNRNSPLHF. CDR3 bases: TGTGCCAGCAGCCAAGGTAACAGGAATTCACCCCTCCACTTT.